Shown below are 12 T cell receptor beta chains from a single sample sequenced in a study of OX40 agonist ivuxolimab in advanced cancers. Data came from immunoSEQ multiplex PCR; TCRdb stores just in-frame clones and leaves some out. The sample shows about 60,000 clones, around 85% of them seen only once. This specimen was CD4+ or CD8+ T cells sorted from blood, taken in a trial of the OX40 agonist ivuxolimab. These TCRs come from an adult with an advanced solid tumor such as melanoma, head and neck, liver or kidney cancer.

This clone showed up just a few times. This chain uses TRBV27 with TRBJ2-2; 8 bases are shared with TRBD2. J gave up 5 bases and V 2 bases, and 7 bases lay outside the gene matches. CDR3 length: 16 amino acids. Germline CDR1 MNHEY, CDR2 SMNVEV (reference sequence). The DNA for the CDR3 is TGTGCCAGCAGTTTACGGGGGGGGCGACTTACCGGGGAGCTGTTTTTT. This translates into CASSLRGGRLTGELFF.

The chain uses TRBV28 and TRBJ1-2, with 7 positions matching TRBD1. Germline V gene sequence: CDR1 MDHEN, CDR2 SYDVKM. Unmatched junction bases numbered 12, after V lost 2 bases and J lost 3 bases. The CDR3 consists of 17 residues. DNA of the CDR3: TGTGCCAGCAGTTTAGCGGGACAGCGAATCCCAGACTATGGCTACACCTTC. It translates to CASSLAGQRIPDYGYTF.

The DNA for the CDR3 is TGTGCCAGCAGCTTGGGTACCAGCGTAAAAAAAGAGACCCAGTACTTC. Translation: CASSLGTSVKKETQYF. The genes are TRBV5-6 and TRBJ2-5; D ambiguous. Looked up from germline, CDR1 is SGHDT and CDR2 is YYEEEE. The CDR3 has 16 residues. V was clipped by 0 bases and J by 3 bases, with 15 bases between them.

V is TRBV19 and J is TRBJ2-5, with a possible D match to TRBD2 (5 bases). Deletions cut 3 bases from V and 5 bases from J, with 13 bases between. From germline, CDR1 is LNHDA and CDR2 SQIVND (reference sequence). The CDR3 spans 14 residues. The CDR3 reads CASSMRTPAETQYF. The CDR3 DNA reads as TGTGCCAGTAGTATGAGGACTCCGGCGGAGACCCAGTACTTC.

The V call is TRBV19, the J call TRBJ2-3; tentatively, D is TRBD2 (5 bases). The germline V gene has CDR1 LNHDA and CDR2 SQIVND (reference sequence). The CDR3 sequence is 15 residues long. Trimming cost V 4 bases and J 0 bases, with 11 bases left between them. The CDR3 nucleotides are TGTGCCAGTAGTACCTGGACGGGGAGCACAGATACGCAGTATTTT. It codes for CASSTWTGSTDTQYF.

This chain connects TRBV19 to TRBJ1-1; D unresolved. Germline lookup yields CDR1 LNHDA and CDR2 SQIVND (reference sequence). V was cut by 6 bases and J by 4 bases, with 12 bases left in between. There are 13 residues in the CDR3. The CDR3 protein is CASRVEETTEAFF. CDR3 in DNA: TGTGCCAGTAGAGTGGAGGAGACCACTGAAGCTTTCTTT.

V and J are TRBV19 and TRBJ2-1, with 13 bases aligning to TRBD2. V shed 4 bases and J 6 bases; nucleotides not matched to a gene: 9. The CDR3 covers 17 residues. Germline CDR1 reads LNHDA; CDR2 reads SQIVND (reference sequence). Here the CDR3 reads CASSTTSGGAMFNEQFF. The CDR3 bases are TGTGCCAGTAGTACTACTAGCGGGGGGGCAATGTTCAATGAGCAGTTCTTC. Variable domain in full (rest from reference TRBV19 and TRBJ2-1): DGGITQSPKYLFRKEGQNVTLSCEQNLNHDAMYWYRQDPGQGLRLIYYSQIVNDFQKGDIAEGYSVSREKKESFPLTVTSAQKNPTAFYLCASSTTSGGAMFNEQFFGPGTRLTVL.

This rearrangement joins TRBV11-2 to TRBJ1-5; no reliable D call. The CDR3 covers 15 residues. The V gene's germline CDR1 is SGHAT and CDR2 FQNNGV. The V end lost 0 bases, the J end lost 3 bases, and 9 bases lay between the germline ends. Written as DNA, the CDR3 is TGTGCCAGCAGCTTAGATGGCAGGATCAATCAGCCCCAGCATTTT. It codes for CASSLDGRINQPQHF.

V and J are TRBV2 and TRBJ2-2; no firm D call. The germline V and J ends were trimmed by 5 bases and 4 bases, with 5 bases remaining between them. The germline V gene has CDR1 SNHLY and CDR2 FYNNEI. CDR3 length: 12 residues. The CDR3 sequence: CASSKITGELFF. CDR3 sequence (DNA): TGTGCCAGCAGTAAGATCACCGGGGAGCTGTTTTTT.

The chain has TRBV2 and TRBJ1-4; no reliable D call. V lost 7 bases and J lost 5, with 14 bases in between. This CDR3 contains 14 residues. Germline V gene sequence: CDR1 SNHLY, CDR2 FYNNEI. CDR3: CASTPAGSNEKLFF. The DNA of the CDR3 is TGTGCCAGCACCCCTGCCGGCAGCAATGAAAAACTGTTTTTT.

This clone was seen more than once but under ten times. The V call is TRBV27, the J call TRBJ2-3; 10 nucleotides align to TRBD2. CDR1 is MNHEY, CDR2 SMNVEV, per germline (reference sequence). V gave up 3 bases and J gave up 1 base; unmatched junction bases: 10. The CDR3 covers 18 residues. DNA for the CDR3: TGTGCCAGCAGTTTGCGGCTAGCGGGAGTCGGGGGCACAGATACGCAGTATTTT. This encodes CASSLRLAGVGGTDTQYF.

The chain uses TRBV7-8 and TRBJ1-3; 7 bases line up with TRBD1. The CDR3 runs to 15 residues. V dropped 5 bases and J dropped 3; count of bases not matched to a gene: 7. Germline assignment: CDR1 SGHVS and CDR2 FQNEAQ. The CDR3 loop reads CASSQGDSDGNTIYF. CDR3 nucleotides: TGTGCCAGCAGCCAAGGGGACAGTGATGGAAACACCATATATTTT. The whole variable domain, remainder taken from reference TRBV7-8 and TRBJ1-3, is GAGVSQSPRYKVAKRGQDVALRCDPISGHVSLFWYQQALGQGPEFLTYFQNEAQLDKSGLPSDRFFAERPEGSVSTLKIQRTQQEDSAVYLCASSQGDSDGNTIYFGEGSWLTVV.